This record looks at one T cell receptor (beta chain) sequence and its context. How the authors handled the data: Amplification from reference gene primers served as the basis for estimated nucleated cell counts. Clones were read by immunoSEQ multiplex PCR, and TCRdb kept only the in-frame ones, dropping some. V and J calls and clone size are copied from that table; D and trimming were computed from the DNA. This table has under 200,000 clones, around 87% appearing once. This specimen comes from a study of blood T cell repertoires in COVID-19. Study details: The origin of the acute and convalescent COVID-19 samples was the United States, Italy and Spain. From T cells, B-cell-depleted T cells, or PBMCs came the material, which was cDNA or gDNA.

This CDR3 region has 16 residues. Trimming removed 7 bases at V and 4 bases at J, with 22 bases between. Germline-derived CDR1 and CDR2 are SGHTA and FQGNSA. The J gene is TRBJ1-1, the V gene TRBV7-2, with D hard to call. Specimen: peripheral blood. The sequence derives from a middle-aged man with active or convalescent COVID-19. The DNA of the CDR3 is TGTGCCAGCACCCCCCAATTCGGCGGGCGGCTCACTGAAGCTTTCTTT. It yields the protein CASTPQFGGRLTEAFF.